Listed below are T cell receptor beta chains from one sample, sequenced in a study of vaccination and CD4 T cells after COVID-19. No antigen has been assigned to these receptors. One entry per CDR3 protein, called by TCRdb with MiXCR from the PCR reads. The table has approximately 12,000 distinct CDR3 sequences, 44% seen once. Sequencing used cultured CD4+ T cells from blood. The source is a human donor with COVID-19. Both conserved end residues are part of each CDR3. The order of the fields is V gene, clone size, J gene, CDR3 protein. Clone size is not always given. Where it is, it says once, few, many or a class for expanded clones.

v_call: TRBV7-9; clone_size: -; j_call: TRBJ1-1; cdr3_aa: CASSLDNMNTEAFF
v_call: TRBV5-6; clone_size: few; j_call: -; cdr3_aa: CASSPQRAHEQYF
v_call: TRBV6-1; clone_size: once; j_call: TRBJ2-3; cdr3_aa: CASRRGQGGADTQYF
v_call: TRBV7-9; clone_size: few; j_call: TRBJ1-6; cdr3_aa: CASSFGTAYNSPLHF
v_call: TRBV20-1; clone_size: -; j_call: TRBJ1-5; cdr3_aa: CSATRTDKPQHF
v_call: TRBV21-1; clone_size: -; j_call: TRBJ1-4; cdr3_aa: CASSAWDRNYNEKLFF
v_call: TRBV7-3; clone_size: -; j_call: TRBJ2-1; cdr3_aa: CASSLTGYNEQFF
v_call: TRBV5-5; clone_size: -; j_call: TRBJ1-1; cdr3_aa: CASSLLWVMNTEAFF
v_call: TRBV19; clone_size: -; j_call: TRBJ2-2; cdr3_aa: CASSIAATGELFF
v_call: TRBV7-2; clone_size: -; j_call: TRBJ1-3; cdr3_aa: CASSRDRTGLGNTIYF
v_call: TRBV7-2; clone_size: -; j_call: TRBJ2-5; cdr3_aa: CASSRRGYQGETQYF
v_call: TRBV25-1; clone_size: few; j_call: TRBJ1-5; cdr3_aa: CASSESGQGNQPQHF
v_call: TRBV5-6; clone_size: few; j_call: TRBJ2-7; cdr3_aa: CASSFGQVLSYEQYF
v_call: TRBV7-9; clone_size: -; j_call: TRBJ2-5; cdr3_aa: CASSLDRSGETQYF
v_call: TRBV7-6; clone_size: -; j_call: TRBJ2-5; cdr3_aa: CASSTDPGSGAQYF
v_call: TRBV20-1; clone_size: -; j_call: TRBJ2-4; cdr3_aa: CSASLPRTGPNIQYF
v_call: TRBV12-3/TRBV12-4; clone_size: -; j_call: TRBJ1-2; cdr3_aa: CASSDRNYGYTF
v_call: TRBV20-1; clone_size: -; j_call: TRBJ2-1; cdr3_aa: CRAGGGIWNNEQFF
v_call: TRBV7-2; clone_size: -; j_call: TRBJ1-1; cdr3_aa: CASRIGVVNTEAFF
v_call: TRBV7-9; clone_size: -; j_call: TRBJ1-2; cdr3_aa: CASSNKLDRPLRGYTF
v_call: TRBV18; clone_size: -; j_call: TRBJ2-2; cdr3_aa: CASSLFGLPGTGELFF
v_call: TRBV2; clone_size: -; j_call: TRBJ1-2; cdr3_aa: CASSENPSAYGYTF
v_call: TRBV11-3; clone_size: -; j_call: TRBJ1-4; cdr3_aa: CASSSSGTGTGKLFF
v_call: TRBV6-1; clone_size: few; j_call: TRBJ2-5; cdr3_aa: CASSRTSGGSRVLAETQYF
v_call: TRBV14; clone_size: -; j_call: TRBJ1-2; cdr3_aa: CASSQDRNYGYTF
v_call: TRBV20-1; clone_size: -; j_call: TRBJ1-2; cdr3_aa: CSARDGGDISNGYTF
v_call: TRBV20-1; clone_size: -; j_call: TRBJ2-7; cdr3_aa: CSARGEGARDYEQYF
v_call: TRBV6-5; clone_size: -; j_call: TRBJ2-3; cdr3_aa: CASSYGSTGDRTDTQYF
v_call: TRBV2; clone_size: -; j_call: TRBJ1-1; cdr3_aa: CASSGSVGNTEAFF
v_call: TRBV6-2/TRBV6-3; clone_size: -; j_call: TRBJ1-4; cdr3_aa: CASSLGTEWDEKLFF
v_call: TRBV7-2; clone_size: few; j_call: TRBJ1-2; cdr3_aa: CASSLPGGGYTF
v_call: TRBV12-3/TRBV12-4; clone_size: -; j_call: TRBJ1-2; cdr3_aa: CASSPMGIYTF
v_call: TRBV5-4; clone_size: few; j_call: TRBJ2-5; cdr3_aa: CASSSQETQYF
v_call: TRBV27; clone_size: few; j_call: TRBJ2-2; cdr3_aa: CASGQQGARTGELFF
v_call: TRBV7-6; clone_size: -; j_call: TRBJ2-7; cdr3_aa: CASSLAQAVGEQYF
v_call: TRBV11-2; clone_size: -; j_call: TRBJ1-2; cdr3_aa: CASSLGRVDHGYTF
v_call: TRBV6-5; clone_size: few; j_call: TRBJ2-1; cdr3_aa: CASSYPRQGRMLYFF
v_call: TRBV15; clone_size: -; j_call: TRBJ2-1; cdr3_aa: CATSREGLGRNEQFF
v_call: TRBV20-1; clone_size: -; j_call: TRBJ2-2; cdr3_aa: CSATDRSTGELFF
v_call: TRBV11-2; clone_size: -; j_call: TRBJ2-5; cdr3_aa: CASSLGLGGTQYF
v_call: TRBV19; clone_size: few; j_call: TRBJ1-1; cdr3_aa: CASSRTGANTEAFF
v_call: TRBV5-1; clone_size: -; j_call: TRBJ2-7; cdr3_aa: CASSLVAQGVGEQYF
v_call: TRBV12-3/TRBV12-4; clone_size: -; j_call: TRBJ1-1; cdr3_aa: CASSLLTDRGGEAFF
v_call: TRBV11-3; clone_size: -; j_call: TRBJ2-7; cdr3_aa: CASSLVGAYEQYF
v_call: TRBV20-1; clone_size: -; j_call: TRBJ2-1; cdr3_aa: CSAREGTGVNEQFF
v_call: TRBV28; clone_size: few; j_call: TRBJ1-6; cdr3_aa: CASWSNTYNSPLHF
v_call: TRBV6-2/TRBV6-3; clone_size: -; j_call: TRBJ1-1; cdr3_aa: CASSYSRRMNTEAFF
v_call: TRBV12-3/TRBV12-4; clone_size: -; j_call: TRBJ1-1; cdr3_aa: CASSPQAQGRTEAFF